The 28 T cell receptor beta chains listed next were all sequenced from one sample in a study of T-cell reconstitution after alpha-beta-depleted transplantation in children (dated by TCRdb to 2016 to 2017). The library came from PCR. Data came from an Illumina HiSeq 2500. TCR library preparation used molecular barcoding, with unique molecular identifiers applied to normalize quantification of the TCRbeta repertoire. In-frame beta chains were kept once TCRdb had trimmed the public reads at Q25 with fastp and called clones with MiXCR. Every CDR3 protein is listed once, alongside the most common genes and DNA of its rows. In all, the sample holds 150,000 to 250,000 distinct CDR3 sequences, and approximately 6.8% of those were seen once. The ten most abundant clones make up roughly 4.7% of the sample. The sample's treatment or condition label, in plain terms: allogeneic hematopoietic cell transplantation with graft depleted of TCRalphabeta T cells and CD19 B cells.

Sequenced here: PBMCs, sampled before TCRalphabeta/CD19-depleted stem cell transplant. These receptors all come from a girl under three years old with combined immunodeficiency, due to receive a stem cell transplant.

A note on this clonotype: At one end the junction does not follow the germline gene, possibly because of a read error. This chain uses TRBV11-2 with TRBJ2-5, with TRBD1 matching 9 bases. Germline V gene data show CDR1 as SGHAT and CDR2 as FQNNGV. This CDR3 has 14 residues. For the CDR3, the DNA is TGTGGCAGCAGCGTCTACAGGGGGCCAGAGACCCAGTACTTC. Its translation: CGSSVYRGPETQYF.

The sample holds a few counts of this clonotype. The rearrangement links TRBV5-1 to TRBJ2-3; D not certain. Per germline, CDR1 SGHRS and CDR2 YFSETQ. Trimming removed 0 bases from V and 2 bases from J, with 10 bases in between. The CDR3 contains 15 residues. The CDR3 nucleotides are TGCGCCAGCAGCTTGGCCGGACGGAACACAGATACGCAGTATTTT. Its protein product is CASSLAGRNTDTQYF.

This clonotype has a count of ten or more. The CDR3 bases are TGTGCCAGCAGCGCCCAAGACGAAGGTTACACAGATACGCAGTATTTT. Encoded protein: CASSAQDEGYTDTQYF. The chain has TRBV28 and TRBJ2-3; D is uncertain. This CDR3 comprises 16 residues. CDR1 is MDHEN and CDR2 is SYDVKM in the germline V gene. V dropped 6 bases and J dropped 2 bases, with 18 bases sitting between them.

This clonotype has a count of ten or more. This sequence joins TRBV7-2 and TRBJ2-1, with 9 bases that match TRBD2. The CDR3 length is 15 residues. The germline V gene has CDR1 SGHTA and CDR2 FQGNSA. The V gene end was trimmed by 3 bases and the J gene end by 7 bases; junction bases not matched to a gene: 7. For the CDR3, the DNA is TGTGCCAGCAGCTTTGTAGCGGGGGTAAGGAATGAGCAGTTCTTC. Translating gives CASSFVAGVRNEQFF.

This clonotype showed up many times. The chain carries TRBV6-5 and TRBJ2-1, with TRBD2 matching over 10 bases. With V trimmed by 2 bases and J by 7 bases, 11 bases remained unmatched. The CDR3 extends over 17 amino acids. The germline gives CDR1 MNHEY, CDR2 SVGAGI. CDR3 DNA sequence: TGTGCCAGCAGTTACATCTATAAGAATAGCGGGAGGAATGAGCAGTTCTTC. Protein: CASSYIYKNSGRNEQFF.

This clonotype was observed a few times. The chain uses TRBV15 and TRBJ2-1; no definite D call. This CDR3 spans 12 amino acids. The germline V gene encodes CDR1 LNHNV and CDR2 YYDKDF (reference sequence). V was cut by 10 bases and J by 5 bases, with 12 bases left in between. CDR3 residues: CAIDSLHNEQFF. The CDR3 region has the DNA TGTGCCATAGACTCCCTCCACAATGAGCAGTTCTTC.

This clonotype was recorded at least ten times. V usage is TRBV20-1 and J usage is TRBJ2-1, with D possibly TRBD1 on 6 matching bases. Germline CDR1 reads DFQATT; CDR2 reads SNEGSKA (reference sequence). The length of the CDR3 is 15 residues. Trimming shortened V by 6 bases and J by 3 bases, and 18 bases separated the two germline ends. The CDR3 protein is CSAKDIEGDYNEQFF. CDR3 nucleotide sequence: TGCAGTGCCAAAGACATAGAGGGGGACTACAATGAGCAGTTCTTC.

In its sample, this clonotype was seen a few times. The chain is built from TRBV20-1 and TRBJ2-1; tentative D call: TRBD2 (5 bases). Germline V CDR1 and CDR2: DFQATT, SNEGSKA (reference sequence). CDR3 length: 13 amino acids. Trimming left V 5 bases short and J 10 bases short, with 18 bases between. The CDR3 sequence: CSARDDYRPEQFF. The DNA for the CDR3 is TGCAGTGCTCGCGATGACTACCGTCCGGAGCAGTTCTTC.

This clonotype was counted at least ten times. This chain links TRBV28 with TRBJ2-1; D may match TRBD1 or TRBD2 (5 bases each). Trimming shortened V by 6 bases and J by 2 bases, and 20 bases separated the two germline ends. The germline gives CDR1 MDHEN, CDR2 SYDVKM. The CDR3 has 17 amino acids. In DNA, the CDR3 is TGTGCCAGCAGCCTGCCTGAAGGGGAGTGGACCTACAATGAGCAGTTCTTC. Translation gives CASSLPEGEWTYNEQFF. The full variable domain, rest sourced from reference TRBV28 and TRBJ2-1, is DVKVTQSSRYLVKRTGEKVFLECVQDMDHENMFWYRQDPGLGLRLIYFSYDVKMKEKGDIPEGYSVSREKKERFSLILESASTNQTSMYLCASSLPEGEWTYNEQFFGPGTRLTVL.

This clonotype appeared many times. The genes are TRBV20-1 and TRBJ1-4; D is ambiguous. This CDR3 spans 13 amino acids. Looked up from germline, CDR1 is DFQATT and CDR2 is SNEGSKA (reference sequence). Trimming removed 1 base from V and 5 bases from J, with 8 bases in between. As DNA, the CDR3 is TGCAGTGCTAGAGTGGGAGGGAATGAAAAACTGTTTTTT. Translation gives CSARVGGNEKLFF.

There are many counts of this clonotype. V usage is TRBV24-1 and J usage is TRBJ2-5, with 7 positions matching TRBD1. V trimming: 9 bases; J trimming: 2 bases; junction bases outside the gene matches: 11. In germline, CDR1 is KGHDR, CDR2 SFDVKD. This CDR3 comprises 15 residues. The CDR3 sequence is CATDRQGPLQETQYF. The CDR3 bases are TGTGCCACCGACAGACAGGGACCCCTTCAAGAGACCCAGTACTTC.

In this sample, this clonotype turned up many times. CDR3 residues: CASSYFPGNTEAFF. The CDR3 region has the DNA TGTGCCAGCAGCTACTTCCCCGGGAACACTGAAGCTTTCTTT. The rearrangement joins TRBV7-9 to TRBJ1-1; D not resolved. With 4 bases removed from V and 1 base from J, the gap between germline ends came to 10 bases. From germline, CDR1 is SEHNR and CDR2 FQNEAQ (reference sequence). This CDR3 region has 14 residues.

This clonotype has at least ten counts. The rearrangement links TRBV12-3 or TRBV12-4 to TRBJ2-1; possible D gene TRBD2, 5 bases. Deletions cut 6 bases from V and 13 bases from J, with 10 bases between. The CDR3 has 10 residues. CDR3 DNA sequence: TGTGCCAGCAGCCCCGGGGTCCAGTTCTTC. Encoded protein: CASSPGVQFF.

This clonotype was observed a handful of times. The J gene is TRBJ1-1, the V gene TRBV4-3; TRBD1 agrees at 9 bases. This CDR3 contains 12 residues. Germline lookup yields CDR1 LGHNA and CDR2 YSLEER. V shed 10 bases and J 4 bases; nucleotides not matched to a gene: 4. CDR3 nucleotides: TGCGCCACCGGACAGGGGAGCACTGAAGCTTTCTTT. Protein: CATGQGSTEAFF.

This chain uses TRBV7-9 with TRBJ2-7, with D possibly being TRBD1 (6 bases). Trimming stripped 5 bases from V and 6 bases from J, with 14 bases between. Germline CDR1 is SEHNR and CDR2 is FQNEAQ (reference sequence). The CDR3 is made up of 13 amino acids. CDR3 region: CASSHPDRREQYF. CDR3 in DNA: TGTGCCAGCAGCCATCCTGACAGGCGCGAGCAGTACTTC.

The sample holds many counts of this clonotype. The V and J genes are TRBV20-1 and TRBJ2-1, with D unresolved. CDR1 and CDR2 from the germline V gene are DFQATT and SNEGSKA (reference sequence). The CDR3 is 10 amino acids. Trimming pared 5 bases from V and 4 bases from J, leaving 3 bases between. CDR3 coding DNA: TGCAGTGCTTTATACAATGAGCAGTTCTTC. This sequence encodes CSALYNEQFF.

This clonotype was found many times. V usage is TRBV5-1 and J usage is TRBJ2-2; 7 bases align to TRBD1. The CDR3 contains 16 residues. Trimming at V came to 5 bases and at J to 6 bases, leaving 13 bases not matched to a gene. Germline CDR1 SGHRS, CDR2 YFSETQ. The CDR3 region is CASSYPRDRSPGELFF. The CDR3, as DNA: TGCGCCAGCAGTTACCCCCGGGACAGAAGTCCCGGGGAGCTGTTTTTT.

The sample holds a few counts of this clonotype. For the CDR3, the DNA is TGCAGTGCTAAAGCCTGGGACACAGCTAACTATGGCTACACCTTC. Protein product: CSAKAWDTANYGYTF. This chain joins TRBV20-1 and TRBJ1-2; D possibly corresponds to TRBD1 (6 bases). CDR3 length: 15 amino acids. Germline V gives CDR1 DFQATT, CDR2 SNEGSKA (reference sequence). V was shortened by 4 bases and J by 0 bases, with 15 bases between the two germline ends.

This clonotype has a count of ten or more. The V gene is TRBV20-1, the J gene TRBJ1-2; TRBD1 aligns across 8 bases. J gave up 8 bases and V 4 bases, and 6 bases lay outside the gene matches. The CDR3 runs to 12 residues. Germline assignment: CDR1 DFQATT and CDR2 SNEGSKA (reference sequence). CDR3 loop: CSANQGARGYTF. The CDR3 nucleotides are TGCAGTGCTAACCAGGGGGCGCGAGGCTACACCTTC.

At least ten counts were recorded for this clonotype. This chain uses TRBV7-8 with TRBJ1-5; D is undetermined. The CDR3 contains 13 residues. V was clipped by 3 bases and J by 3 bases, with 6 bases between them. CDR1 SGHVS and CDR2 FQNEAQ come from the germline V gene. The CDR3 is CASSLPNNQPQHF. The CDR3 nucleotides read TGTGCCAGCAGCTTGCCGAACAATCAGCCCCAGCATTTT.

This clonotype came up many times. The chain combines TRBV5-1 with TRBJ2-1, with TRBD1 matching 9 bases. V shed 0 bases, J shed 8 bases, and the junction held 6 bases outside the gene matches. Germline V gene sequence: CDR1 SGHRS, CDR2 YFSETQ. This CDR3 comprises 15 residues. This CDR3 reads CASSLDWTGEHEQFF. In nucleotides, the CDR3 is TGCGCCAGCAGCTTGGACTGGACAGGGGAGCATGAGCAGTTCTTC.

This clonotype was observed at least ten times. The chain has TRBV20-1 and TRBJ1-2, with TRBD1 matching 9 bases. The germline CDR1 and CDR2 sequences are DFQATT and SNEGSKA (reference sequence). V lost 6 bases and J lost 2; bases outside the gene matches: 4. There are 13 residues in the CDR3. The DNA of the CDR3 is TGCAGTGCCCTGGGACAGGGAAACTATGGCTACACCTTC. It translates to CSALGQGNYGYTF.

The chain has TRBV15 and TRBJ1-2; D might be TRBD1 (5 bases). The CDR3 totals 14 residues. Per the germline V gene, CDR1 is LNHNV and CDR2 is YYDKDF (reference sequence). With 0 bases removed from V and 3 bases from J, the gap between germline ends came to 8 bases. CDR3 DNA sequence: TGTGCCACCAGCAGAGATATAGGGGACTATGGCTACACCTTC. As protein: CATSRDIGDYGYTF.

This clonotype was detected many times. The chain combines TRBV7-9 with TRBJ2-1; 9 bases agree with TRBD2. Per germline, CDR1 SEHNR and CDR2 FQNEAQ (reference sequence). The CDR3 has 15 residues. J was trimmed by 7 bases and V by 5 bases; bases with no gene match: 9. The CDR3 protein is CASSLISGRVNEQFF. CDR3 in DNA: TGTGCCAGCAGCCTAATTAGCGGGAGAGTGAATGAGCAGTTCTTC.

Here the CDR3 reads CASSGHRDRIVSNEKLFF. The CDR3 coding sequence is TGTGCCAGCAGCGGCCACCGGGACAGAATCGTCTCTAATGAAAAACTGTTTTTT. The chain recombines TRBV9 with TRBJ1-4; 7 bases agree with TRBD1. CDR3 length: 18 amino acids. Germline-derived CDR1 and CDR2 are SGDLS and YYNGEE. V lost 3 bases and J lost 3; bases outside the gene matches: 14.

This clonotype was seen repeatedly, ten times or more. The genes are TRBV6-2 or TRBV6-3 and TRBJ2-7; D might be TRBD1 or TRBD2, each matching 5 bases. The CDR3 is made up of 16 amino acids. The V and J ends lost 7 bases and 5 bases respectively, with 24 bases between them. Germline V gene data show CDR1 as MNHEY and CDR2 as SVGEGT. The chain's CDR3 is CASTERSLRGVHEQYF. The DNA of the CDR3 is TGTGCCAGCACCGAGAGGAGCTTGCGAGGGGTTCACGAGCAGTACTTC.

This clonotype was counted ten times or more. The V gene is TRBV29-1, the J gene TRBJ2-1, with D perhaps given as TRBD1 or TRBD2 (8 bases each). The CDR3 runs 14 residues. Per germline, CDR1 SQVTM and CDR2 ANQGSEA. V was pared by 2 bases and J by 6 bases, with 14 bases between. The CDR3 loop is CSVEQGAGGNEQFF. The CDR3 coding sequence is TGCAGCGTTGAACAGGGGGCGGGAGGCAATGAGCAGTTCTTC.

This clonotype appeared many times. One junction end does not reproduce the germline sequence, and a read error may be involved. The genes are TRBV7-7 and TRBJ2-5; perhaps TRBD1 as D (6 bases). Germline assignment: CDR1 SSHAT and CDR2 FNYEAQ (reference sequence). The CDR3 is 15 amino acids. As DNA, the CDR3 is TGTGCTAGCAGCCCTGGCCCGACAGGCCAAGAGACCCAGTACTTC. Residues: CASSPGPTGQETQYF.